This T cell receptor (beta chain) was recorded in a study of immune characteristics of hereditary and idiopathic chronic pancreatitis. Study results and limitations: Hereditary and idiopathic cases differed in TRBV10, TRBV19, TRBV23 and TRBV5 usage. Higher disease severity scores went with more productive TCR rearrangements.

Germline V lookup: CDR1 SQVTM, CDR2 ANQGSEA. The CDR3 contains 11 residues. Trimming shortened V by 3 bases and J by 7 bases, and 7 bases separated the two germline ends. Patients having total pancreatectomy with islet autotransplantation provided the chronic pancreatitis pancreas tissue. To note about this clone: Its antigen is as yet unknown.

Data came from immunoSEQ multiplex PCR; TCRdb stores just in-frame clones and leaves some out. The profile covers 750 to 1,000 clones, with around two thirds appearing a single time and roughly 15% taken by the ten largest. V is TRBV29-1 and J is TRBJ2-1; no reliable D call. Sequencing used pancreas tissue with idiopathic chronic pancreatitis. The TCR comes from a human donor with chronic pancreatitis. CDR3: CSVEANNEQFF. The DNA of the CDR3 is TGCAGCGTTGAGGCCAATAATGAGCAGTTCTTC.